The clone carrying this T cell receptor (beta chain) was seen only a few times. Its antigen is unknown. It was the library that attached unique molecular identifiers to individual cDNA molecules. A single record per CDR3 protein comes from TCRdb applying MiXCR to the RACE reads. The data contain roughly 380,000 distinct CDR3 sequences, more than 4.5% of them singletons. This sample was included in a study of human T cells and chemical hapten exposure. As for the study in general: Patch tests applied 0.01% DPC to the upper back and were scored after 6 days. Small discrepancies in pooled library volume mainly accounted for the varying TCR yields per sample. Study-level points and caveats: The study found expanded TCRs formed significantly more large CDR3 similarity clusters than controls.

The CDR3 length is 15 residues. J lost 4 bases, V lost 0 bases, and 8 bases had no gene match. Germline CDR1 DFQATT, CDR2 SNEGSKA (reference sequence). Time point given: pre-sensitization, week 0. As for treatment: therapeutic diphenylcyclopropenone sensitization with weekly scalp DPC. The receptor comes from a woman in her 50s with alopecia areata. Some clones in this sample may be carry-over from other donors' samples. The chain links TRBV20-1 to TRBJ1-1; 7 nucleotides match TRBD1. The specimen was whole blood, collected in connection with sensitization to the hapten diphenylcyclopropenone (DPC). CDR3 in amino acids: CSARDIGQGGTEAFF. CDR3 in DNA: TGCAGTGCTAGAGATATCGGGCAGGGGGGCACTGAAGCTTTCTTT.